These 17 T cell receptor beta chains share one sample of origin, sequenced in a study of blood T cells in healthy people across ages. A second PCR, run for about 7 to 11 cycles, used a sample-barcoded 5' primer plus a J-beta primer mix. TCRdb reprocessed the 5' RACE reads via MiXCR and lists one record per CDR3 protein. The table lists more than 550,000 distinct CDR3 sequences, about 20% of them singletons. Sequenced input: blood. All receptors derive from a man in his 70s in good health.

V gene TRBV20-1 combines with J gene TRBJ2-2, with TRBD1 identical over 8 bases. V dropped 5 bases and J dropped 9; count of bases not matched to a gene: 2. The CDR3 spans 11 residues. CDR1 is DFQATT and CDR2 is SNEGSKA in the germline V gene (reference sequence). CDR3 region: CSARDRWELFF. In nucleotides, the CDR3 is TGCAGTGCTCGGGACAGGTGGGAGCTGTTTTTT.

Remarks on this clonotype: An end of the junction does not agree with germline; a read error may underlie this. The rearrangement uses TRBV5-6 and TRBJ1-2; D is ambiguous. The germline gives CDR1 SGHDT, CDR2 YYEEEE. The CDR3 is 13 residues long. CDR3 sequence reads: CASSFETNYGHTF. The CDR3 region has the DNA TGTGCCAGCAGCTTTGAGACAAACTATGGCCACACCTTC.

The genes are TRBV5-1 and TRBJ2-1, with 10 bases aligning to TRBD2. V was clipped by 1 base and J by 8 bases; unmatched bases: 6. Germline CDR1 reads SGHRS; CDR2 reads YFSETQ. This CDR3 is built from 15 residues. CDR3 nucleotides: TGCGCCAGCAGCTTGAGTCTAGCGGGAGTCGATGAGCAGTTCTTC. It translates to CASSLSLAGVDEQFF.

The chain joins TRBV12-3 or TRBV12-4 to TRBJ2-3, with TRBD2 matching 11 bases. V gave up 5 bases and J gave up 5 bases; unmatched junction bases: 9. The CDR3 is 16 residues long. The chain's CDR3 is CASSLYSGGAGDTQYF. CDR3 nucleotide sequence: TGTGCCAGCAGTCTATATAGCGGGGGGGCCGGAGATACGCAGTATTTT.

V gene TRBV27 combines with J gene TRBJ2-5; possibly TRBD1 or TRBD2 for D (5 bases each). CDR3 length equals 14 residues. V dropped 4 bases and J dropped 2 bases, with 11 bases sitting between them. Looked up from germline, CDR1 is MNHEY and CDR2 is SMNVEV (reference sequence). CDR3 in amino acids: CASSWGYRQETQYF. CDR3 DNA: TGTGCCAGCAGTTGGGGGTACCGACAAGAGACCCAGTACTTC.

This sequence joins TRBV20-1 and TRBJ2-5, with 9 nucleotides matching TRBD1. The end of the DNA aligns better with TRBJ2-7, so the J call may be wrong. This CDR3 region has 14 residues. Germline V CDR1 and CDR2: DFQATT, SNEGSKA (reference sequence). The CDR3 sequence is CSASLNRGPYEQYF. The CDR3 nucleotides are TGCAGTGCTAGCCTAAACAGGGGGCCTTACGAGCAGTACTTC.

The chain has TRBV20-1 and TRBJ2-5; 14 bases are a match to TRBD2. CDR1 and CDR2 (germline): DFQATT, SNEGSKA (reference sequence). Germline trimming cut 4 bases from V and 5 bases from J; bases unmatched to any gene: 9. This CDR3 is 16 amino acids long. CDR3 nucleotide sequence: TGCAGTGCTATGGGACTAGCGGGAGTGTTGGTCGAGACCCAGTACTTC. This sequence encodes CSAMGLAGVLVETQYF.

This clonotype was picked up many times. A much larger clone is a single base away; this may be a read error. This rearrangement joins TRBV7-6 to TRBJ2-5, with D perhaps matching TRBD1 (5 bases). The length of the CDR3 is 13 residues. Germline CDR1 SGHVS, CDR2 FNYEAQ. In nucleotides, the CDR3 is TGTGCCAGCAGCTTGACAGTTCAAGAGACCCAGTGCTTC. This translates into CASSLTVQETQCF.

This clonotype was found a few times. The chain is built from TRBV30 and TRBJ1-2; D not certain. Trimming took 0 bases from V and 4 from J, leaving 12 bases between them. The CDR3 runs 14 residues. Germline V lookup: CDR1 GTSNPN, CDR2 SVGIG (reference sequence). CDR3 loop: CAWSVGREIYGYTF. CDR3 DNA sequence: TGTGCCTGGAGTGTTGGAAGGGAAATCTATGGCTACACCTTC.

This clonotype was counted at least ten times. V usage is TRBV10-3 and J usage is TRBJ2-5, with D tentatively TRBD2 (5 bases). The germline V gene has CDR1 ENHRY and CDR2 SYGVKD. This CDR3 has 13 amino acids. V was clipped by 3 bases and J by 7 bases, with 12 bases between them. CDR3 sequence: CAISEYEGRTQYF. The CDR3 nucleotides are TGTGCCATCAGTGAATACGAGGGAAGGACCCAGTACTTC.

This clonotype was seen ten or more times. This chain links TRBV29-1 with TRBJ1-4; a possible D gene is TRBD1 (6 bases). This CDR3 comprises 14 residues. Germline V gives CDR1 SQVTM, CDR2 ANQGSEA. Trimming removed 6 bases from V and 8 bases from J, with 19 bases in between. The CDR3 nucleotides are TGCAGCGTCTCAGAGACAGGACAAAGAGAAAAACTGTTTTTT. Translating gives CSVSETGQREKLFF.

CDR3 bases: TGTGCCGGGACAATAAAAGGGGGGCTGTTTTTT. It yields the protein CAGTIKGGLFF. This chain connects TRBV30 to TRBJ1-4; a weak D match, TRBD1 (6 bases). This CDR3 is 11 amino acids long. Trimming stripped 8 bases from V and 14 bases from J, with 18 bases between. The germline V gene encodes CDR1 GTSNPN and CDR2 SVGIG (reference sequence).

This chain uses TRBV13 with TRBJ1-2, with TRBD1 matching 7 bases. The CDR3 covers 15 residues. J was trimmed by 4 bases and V by 5 bases; bases with no gene match: 10. Per the germline V gene, CDR1 is PRHDT and CDR2 is FYEKMQ (reference sequence). The CDR3 loop is CASSASPGQTYGYTF. The CDR3 coding sequence is TGTGCCAGCAGCGCGTCACCGGGACAGACCTATGGCTACACCTTC.

The rearrangement uses TRBV9 and TRBJ2-3; 7 bases are shared with TRBD2. The CDR3 is made up of 12 amino acids. Germline CDR1 reads SGDLS; CDR2 reads YYNGEE. Germline trimming cut 3 bases from V and 8 bases from J; bases unmatched to any gene: 3. CDR3 region: CASSASGGTQYF. The CDR3 DNA sequence: TGTGCCAGCAGCGCGTCGGGAGGTACGCAGTATTTT.

The chain uses TRBV2 and TRBJ1-6; D uncertain. Germline CDR1 reads SNHLY; CDR2 reads FYNNEI. Trimming took off 0 bases at V and 6 bases at J, with 9 bases between the two ends. This CDR3 contains 15 residues. Here the CDR3 DNA reads TGTGCCAGCAGTGAAGCGGTTCGGGCTAATTCACCCCTCCACTTT. Residues: CASSEAVRANSPLHF.

This clonotype was counted a few times. CDR3 sequence: CASSPILQGIRNYGYTF. CDR3 nucleotide sequence: TGTGCCAGCTCACCCATTTTACAGGGGATTCGGAACTATGGCTACACCTTC. This chain links TRBV18 with TRBJ1-2; TRBD1 matches 7 bases. The CDR3 length is 17 residues. The germline CDR1 and CDR2 sequences are KGHSH and LQKENI. V shed 3 bases, J shed 2 bases, and the junction held 12 bases outside the gene matches.

The chain is built from TRBV7-2 and TRBJ2-1, with a weak D call TRBD2 (6 bases). The CDR3 covers 16 residues. Per the germline V gene, CDR1 is SGHTA and CDR2 is FQGNSA. V lost 2 bases, J lost 10 bases, and 21 bases lay in between. As DNA, the CDR3 is TGTGCCAGCAGCTTAAGCGGAGTCGGGGGAGTGGAGGAGCAGTTCTTC. Protein product: CASSLSGVGGVEEQFF.